The 13 T cell receptor beta chains given below trace back to one sample, sequenced in a study of radiotherapy plus CTLA-4 blockade in lung cancer. Profiling relied on immunoSEQ multiplex PCR, and the TCRdb table lists in-frame clones only, not all of them. The sample gives 57,000 or so clones, 60% to 85% of which show up once; less than 5.5% is in the top ten. Source: peripheral blood, taken from a patient treated with radiotherapy plus ipilimumab. These receptors came from a human donor with non-small cell lung cancer who had a complete response to radiotherapy plus ipilimumab.

The chain carries TRBV7-2 and TRBJ2-2, with D possibly called TRBD1 or TRBD2 (5 bases each). CDR1 SGHTA and CDR2 FQGNSA come from the germline V gene. V shed 7 bases and J shed 5 bases, with 14 bases lying between them. CDR3 length: 14 residues. The CDR3 DNA reads as TGTGCCAGCAACCGGGACGCAGGTACCGGGGAGCTGTTTTTT. Protein sequence: CASNRDAGTGELFF.

J is TRBJ2-5 and V is TRBV11-2, with a tentative D call TRBD2 (5 bases). Germline lookup yields CDR1 SGHAT and CDR2 FQNNGV. V lost 3 bases and J 1 base, leaving 9 bases between the germline ends. CDR3 size: 14 residues. CDR3 loop: CASSFFRGQETQYF. Written as DNA, the CDR3 is TGTGCCAGCAGCTTTTTCCGGGGCCAAGAGACCCAGTACTTC.

This chain joins TRBV7-8 and TRBJ2-7; D gene uncertain. Per the germline V gene, CDR1 is SGHVS and CDR2 is FQNEAQ. Trimming took off 1 base at V and 4 bases at J, with 8 bases between the two ends. The CDR3 sequence is 13 residues long. DNA for the CDR3: TGTGCCAGCAGCTTAGAACGGGTGTACGAGCAGTACGTC. Its protein product is CASSLERVYEQYV.

The gene calls are TRBV11-2 and TRBJ2-6, with TRBD1 matching over 9 bases. Losses at the gene ends were 4 bases for V and 4 bases for J; bases not matched to a gene: 11. CDR1 and CDR2 from the germline V gene are SGHAT and FQNNGV. The CDR3 runs 18 residues. The CDR3 region has the DNA TGTGCCAGCAGCTCGTACAGGGGGCTGGGTACCGGGGCCAACGTCCTGACTTTC. It encodes CASSSYRGLGTGANVLTF.

The gene calls are TRBV2 and TRBJ2-5; no firm D call. Germline CDR1 and CDR2: SNHLY and FYNNEI. The CDR3 is made up of 11 amino acids. Trimming cost V 2 bases and J 8 bases, with 6 bases left between them. CDR3 amino acids: CASSERLTQYF. DNA of the CDR3: TGTGCCAGCAGTGAAAGACTTACCCAGTACTTC.

The J gene is TRBJ2-3, the V gene TRBV7-6; possibly TRBD1 for D (5 bases). CDR1 is SGHVS and CDR2 is FNYEAQ in the germline V gene. The CDR3 is 16 residues long. V was trimmed by 1 base and J by 1 base, leaving 12 bases between them. Written as DNA, the CDR3 is TGTGCCAGCAGCTTAGAAGTGGGGCGAGGCACAGATACGCAGTATTTT. This codes for CASSLEVGRGTDTQYF. Full variable domain (missing parts from reference TRBV7-6 and TRBJ2-3): GAGVSQSPRYKVTKRGQDVALRCDPISGHVSLYWYRQALGQGPEFLTYFNYEAQQDKSGLPNDRFSAERPEGSISTLTIQRTEQRDSAMYRCASSLEVGRGTDTQYFGPGTRLTVL.

This clone was recorded a few times. The CDR3 sequence: CAWSVRDLYSPLHF. CDR3 bases: TGTGCCTGGAGTGTAAGGGACTTATATTCACCCCTCCACTTT. The chain couples TRBV30 to TRBJ1-6; TRBD1 is a possible D gene (5 bases). Germline values: CDR1 GTSNPN, CDR2 SVGIG (reference sequence). V gave up 0 bases and J gave up 8 bases, with 11 bases separating them. This CDR3 is 14 amino acids long.

J is TRBJ1-2 and V is TRBV11-3; 9 bases map to TRBD1. Germline CDR1 reads SGHNT; CDR2 reads YENEEA. Germline trimming cut 5 bases from V and 0 bases from J; bases unmatched to any gene: 13. This CDR3 spans 18 amino acids. CDR3 loop: CASSNRDREPPPNYGYTF. The CDR3 coding sequence is TGTGCCAGCAGCAACCGGGACAGGGAGCCCCCTCCTAACTATGGCTACACCTTC.

V gene TRBV30 combines with J gene TRBJ2-5; D may be TRBD2 (7 bases). CDR3 length: 15 residues. Trimming left V 2 bases short and J 4 bases short, with 17 bases between. The germline V gene encodes CDR1 GTSNPN and CDR2 SVGIG (reference sequence). The CDR3, as DNA: TGTGCCTGGAGTCTGGGGGGGTCGGGGGCAGAGACCCAGTACTTC. Protein product: CAWSLGGSGAETQYF.

Only a few counts were recorded for this clone. The chain employs TRBV10-2 and TRBJ1-5, with D tentatively TRBD1 (5 bases). The CDR3 covers 13 residues. Looked up from germline, CDR1 is WSHSY and CDR2 is SAAADI. Trimming took 2 bases from V and 9 from J, leaving 11 bases between them. CDR3 coding DNA: TGCGCCAGCAGTGAGGGGGGGATCGGGCCCCAGCATTTT. Amino acids: CASSEGGIGPQHF.

The chain uses TRBV7-8 and TRBJ1-5, with D uncertain. V was pared by 1 base and J by 5 bases, with 6 bases between. The CDR3 extends over 13 amino acids. Per the germline V gene, CDR1 is SGHVS and CDR2 is FQNEAQ. Here the CDR3 reads CASSLGLDQPQHF. The CDR3 DNA sequence: TGTGCCAGCAGCTTAGGCTTAGATCAGCCCCAGCATTTT.

This clone was seen a few times. The rearrangement uses TRBV18 and TRBJ1-1; a weak D match, TRBD1 (5 bases). Germline CDR1 KGHSH, CDR2 LQKENI. The CDR3 is 11 residues long. V was trimmed by 7 bases and J by 7 bases, leaving 10 bases between them. The CDR3 protein is CASLGLGEAFF. The CDR3, as DNA: TGTGCCAGCTTGGGGCTGGGTGAAGCTTTCTTT.

V is TRBV19 and J is TRBJ2-7; D gene unclear. Trimming took 1 base from V and 0 from J, leaving 4 bases between them. This CDR3 contains 13 residues. Looked up from germline, CDR1 is LNHDA and CDR2 is SQIVND (reference sequence). CDR3 amino acids: CASSIGSSYEQYF. In DNA, the CDR3 is TGTGCCAGTAGTATAGGAAGCTCCTACGAGCAGTACTTC.